This note documents a single TCR beta chain sequence. The CDR3 is 13 amino acids. V shed 6 bases, J shed 0 bases, and the junction held 2 bases outside the gene matches. Germline CDR1 reads MNHEY; CDR2 reads SVGAGI. Use of 60 Vbeta and 13 Jbeta primers characterized the PCR. Profiled with immunoSEQ multiplex PCR; TCRdb holds only in-frame clones, not every one. The table includes approximately 160,000 clones, around four fifths detected once. Healthy individuals who donated bone marrow served as the donors. This sample is drawn from a study of cytomegalovirus exposure and HLA in healthy donors. The TCR comes from a woman aged 25 to 39 in good health and CMV-seropositive. The chain uses TRBV6-5 and TRBJ2-7, with 7 bases lining up with TRBD1. The sequenced material came from PBMCs. CDR3 residues: CASSPGGSYEQYF. The CDR3 DNA is TGTGCCAGCAGCCCAGGGGGCTCCTACGAGCAGTACTTC.